The 10 T cell receptor beta chains in this list originate from one sample, sequenced in a study of pediatric ulcerative colitis. During colonoscopy, one to two rectal pinch biopsies were collected. Assay: immunoSEQ multiplex PCR; the TCRdb copy retains only in-frame clones and omits some. The sample consists of tens of thousands of clones, roughly 82% of them appearing once. Specimen: gut tissue. The receptors shown here come from a boy between 10 and 17 years old with severe ulcerative colitis.

The chain recombines TRBV4-2 with TRBJ2-1, with 9 nucleotides matching TRBD2. The germline CDR1 and CDR2 sequences are LGHNA and YNFKEQ. This CDR3 contains 16 residues. The ends lost 1 base at V and 2 bases at J; junction bases unmatched: 3. CDR3 sequence (DNA): TGTGCCAGCAGCCAAGCGGGCGGGGGGGCCTACAATGAGCAGTTCTTC. Residues: CASSQAGGGAYNEQFF.

The rearrangement joins TRBV6-5 to TRBJ1-2; TRBD1 matches at 7 bases. J lost 2 bases, V lost 8 bases, and 5 bases had no gene match. The germline V gene has CDR1 MNHEY and CDR2 SVGAGI. There are 13 residues in the CDR3. Here the CDR3 reads CASGGGQNYGYTF. Here the CDR3 DNA reads TGTGCCAGCGGGGGGGGACAGAACTATGGCTACACCTTC.

The chain has TRBV4-1 and TRBJ1-4; D unresolved. Trimming left V 0 bases short and J 4 bases short, with 15 bases between. In germline, CDR1 is MGHRA, CDR2 YSYEKL. The CDR3 has 17 amino acids. The CDR3 reads CASSQDLPSRLNEKLFF. The CDR3 DNA reads TGCGCCAGCAGCCAAGATCTTCCGAGTCGACTTAATGAAAAACTGTTTTTT.

The chain couples TRBV7-2 to TRBJ1-6, with TRBD1 as a possible D gene (6 bases). Germline CDR1 SGHTA, CDR2 FQGNSA. The CDR3 has 16 residues. Trimming removed 4 bases from V and 9 bases from J, with 19 bases in between. As DNA, the CDR3 is TGTGCCAGCAGCTGGGGAGGGGCAGGGGCCGTTTCACCCCTCCACTTT. This codes for CASSWGGAGAVSPLHF.

This clone was detected only once. The CDR3 coding sequence is TGTGCCAGCAGCTTGACAGGCGCGAGTAGAGATACGCAGTATTTT. It codes for CASSLTGASRDTQYF. This chain connects TRBV7-2 to TRBJ2-3, with a tentative D call TRBD1 (6 bases). The CDR3 spans 15 residues. The V gene lost 3 bases and the J gene lost 5 bases, with 15 bases spanning the gap. CDR1 and CDR2 from the germline V gene are SGHTA and FQGNSA.

The chain combines TRBV18 with TRBJ1-2, with D perhaps matching TRBD1 (6 bases). Between the trimmed V and J ends, which lost 3 bases and 1 base, there was a span of 21 bases. Germline CDR1 KGHSH, CDR2 LQKENI. There are 18 residues in the CDR3. The CDR3 here is CASSPNLPSGVGNYGYTF. The CDR3 bases are TGTGCCAGCTCACCGAACCTACCTTCAGGGGTGGGTAACTATGGCTACACCTTC.

The chain is built from TRBV7-6 and TRBJ2-1, with D perhaps matching TRBD2 (6 bases). Germline CDR1 reads SGHVS; CDR2 reads FNYEAQ. This CDR3 is 19 amino acids long. V dropped 2 bases and J dropped 2 bases, with 22 bases sitting between them. The CDR3 reads CASSLLSREVGLAYNEQFF. CDR3 coding DNA: TGTGCCAGCAGCTTACTGAGCAGGGAGGTGGGCCTCGCCTACAATGAGCAGTTCTTC.

This chain connects TRBV5-6 to TRBJ1-5; tentatively, D is TRBD1 (6 bases). The CDR3 contains 14 residues. Germline-derived CDR1 and CDR2 are SGHDT and YYEEEE. Between the trimmed V and J ends, which lost 2 bases and 8 bases, there was a span of 14 bases. This chain's CDR3 is CASSFGGLRKPQHF. The CDR3, as DNA: TGTGCCAGCAGCTTCGGGGGCCTTAGAAAGCCCCAGCATTTT.

The V call is TRBV5-1, the J call TRBJ2-5; the D gene is possibly TRBD1 (5 bases). Trimming took off 0 bases at V and 5 bases at J, with 11 bases between the two ends. CDR1 and CDR2 from the germline V gene are SGHRS and YFSETQ. The CDR3 length is 14 residues. CDR3 protein: CASSLGAQGETQYF. In DNA form, the CDR3 reads TGCGCCAGCAGCTTGGGGGCGCAGGGTGAGACCCAGTACTTC.

The chain employs TRBV28 and TRBJ1-5; unclear D gene. The CDR3 runs 16 residues. Germline V gene lookup returns CDR1 MDHEN and CDR2 SYDVKM. V lost 3 bases and J 0 bases, leaving 12 bases between the germline ends. The CDR3 bases are TGTGCCAGCAGTTTTATTGATTCCCTTAGCAATCAGCCCCAGCATTTT. This translates into CASSFIDSLSNQPQHF. Using reference TRBV28 and TRBJ1-5 for the parts outside the CDR3, the full variable domain is DVKVTQSSRYLVKRTGEKVFLECVQDMDHENMFWYRQDPGLGLRLIYFSYDVKMKEKGDIPEGYSVSREKKERFSLILESASTNQTSMYLCASSFIDSLSNQPQHFGDGTRLSIL.